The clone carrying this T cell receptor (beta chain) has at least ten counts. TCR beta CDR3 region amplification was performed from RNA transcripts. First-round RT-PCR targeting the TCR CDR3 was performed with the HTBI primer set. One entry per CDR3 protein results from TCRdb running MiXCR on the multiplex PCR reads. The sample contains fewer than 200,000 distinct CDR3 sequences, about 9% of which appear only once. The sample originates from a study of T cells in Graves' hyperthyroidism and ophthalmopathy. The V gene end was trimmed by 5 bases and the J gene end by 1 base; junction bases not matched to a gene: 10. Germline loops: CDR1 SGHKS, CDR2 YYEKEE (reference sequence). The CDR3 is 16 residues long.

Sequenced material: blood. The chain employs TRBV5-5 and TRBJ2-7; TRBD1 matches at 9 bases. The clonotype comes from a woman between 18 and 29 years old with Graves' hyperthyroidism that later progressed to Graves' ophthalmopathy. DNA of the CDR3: TGTGCCAGCAGTTTACACACCGGGACAGGGTCCTACGAGCAGTACTTC. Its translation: CASSLHTGTGSYEQYF.